This section outlines one T cell receptor (beta chain) sequence together with its context. Its antigen is unknown. After removal of 5 bases from V and 3 bases from J, the junction contained 8 bases not matched to a gene. Germline CDR1 is MDHEN and CDR2 is SYDVKM. The CDR3 extends over 15 amino acids. This specimen belongs to a study of blood T cells in healthy people across ages. Overall study findings and caveats: The lack of PBMC sorting stopped any conclusive naive versus antigen-experienced comparison. Shifts in expanded clonotypes may have been confounded by donor CMV status, which was unknown.

Combining a sample-barcoded 5' primer with a J-beta primer mix, a second PCR ran for roughly 7 to 11 cycles. A tag from a template-switch adaptor with 12 random nucleotides marked each cDNA molecule. TCRdb ran MiXCR on the 5' RACE reads and lists one entry per CDR3 protein. The repertoire holds around 900,000 distinct CDR3 sequences, with 51% as singletons. The source is a woman aged 55-69 years in good health. The chain couples TRBV28 to TRBJ2-7, with 9 bases fitting TRBD2. Material: blood. The CDR3 loop is CASSATSGNNYEQYF. The CDR3 bases are TGTGCCAGCAGTGCGACTAGCGGCAATAACTACGAGCAGTACTTC.